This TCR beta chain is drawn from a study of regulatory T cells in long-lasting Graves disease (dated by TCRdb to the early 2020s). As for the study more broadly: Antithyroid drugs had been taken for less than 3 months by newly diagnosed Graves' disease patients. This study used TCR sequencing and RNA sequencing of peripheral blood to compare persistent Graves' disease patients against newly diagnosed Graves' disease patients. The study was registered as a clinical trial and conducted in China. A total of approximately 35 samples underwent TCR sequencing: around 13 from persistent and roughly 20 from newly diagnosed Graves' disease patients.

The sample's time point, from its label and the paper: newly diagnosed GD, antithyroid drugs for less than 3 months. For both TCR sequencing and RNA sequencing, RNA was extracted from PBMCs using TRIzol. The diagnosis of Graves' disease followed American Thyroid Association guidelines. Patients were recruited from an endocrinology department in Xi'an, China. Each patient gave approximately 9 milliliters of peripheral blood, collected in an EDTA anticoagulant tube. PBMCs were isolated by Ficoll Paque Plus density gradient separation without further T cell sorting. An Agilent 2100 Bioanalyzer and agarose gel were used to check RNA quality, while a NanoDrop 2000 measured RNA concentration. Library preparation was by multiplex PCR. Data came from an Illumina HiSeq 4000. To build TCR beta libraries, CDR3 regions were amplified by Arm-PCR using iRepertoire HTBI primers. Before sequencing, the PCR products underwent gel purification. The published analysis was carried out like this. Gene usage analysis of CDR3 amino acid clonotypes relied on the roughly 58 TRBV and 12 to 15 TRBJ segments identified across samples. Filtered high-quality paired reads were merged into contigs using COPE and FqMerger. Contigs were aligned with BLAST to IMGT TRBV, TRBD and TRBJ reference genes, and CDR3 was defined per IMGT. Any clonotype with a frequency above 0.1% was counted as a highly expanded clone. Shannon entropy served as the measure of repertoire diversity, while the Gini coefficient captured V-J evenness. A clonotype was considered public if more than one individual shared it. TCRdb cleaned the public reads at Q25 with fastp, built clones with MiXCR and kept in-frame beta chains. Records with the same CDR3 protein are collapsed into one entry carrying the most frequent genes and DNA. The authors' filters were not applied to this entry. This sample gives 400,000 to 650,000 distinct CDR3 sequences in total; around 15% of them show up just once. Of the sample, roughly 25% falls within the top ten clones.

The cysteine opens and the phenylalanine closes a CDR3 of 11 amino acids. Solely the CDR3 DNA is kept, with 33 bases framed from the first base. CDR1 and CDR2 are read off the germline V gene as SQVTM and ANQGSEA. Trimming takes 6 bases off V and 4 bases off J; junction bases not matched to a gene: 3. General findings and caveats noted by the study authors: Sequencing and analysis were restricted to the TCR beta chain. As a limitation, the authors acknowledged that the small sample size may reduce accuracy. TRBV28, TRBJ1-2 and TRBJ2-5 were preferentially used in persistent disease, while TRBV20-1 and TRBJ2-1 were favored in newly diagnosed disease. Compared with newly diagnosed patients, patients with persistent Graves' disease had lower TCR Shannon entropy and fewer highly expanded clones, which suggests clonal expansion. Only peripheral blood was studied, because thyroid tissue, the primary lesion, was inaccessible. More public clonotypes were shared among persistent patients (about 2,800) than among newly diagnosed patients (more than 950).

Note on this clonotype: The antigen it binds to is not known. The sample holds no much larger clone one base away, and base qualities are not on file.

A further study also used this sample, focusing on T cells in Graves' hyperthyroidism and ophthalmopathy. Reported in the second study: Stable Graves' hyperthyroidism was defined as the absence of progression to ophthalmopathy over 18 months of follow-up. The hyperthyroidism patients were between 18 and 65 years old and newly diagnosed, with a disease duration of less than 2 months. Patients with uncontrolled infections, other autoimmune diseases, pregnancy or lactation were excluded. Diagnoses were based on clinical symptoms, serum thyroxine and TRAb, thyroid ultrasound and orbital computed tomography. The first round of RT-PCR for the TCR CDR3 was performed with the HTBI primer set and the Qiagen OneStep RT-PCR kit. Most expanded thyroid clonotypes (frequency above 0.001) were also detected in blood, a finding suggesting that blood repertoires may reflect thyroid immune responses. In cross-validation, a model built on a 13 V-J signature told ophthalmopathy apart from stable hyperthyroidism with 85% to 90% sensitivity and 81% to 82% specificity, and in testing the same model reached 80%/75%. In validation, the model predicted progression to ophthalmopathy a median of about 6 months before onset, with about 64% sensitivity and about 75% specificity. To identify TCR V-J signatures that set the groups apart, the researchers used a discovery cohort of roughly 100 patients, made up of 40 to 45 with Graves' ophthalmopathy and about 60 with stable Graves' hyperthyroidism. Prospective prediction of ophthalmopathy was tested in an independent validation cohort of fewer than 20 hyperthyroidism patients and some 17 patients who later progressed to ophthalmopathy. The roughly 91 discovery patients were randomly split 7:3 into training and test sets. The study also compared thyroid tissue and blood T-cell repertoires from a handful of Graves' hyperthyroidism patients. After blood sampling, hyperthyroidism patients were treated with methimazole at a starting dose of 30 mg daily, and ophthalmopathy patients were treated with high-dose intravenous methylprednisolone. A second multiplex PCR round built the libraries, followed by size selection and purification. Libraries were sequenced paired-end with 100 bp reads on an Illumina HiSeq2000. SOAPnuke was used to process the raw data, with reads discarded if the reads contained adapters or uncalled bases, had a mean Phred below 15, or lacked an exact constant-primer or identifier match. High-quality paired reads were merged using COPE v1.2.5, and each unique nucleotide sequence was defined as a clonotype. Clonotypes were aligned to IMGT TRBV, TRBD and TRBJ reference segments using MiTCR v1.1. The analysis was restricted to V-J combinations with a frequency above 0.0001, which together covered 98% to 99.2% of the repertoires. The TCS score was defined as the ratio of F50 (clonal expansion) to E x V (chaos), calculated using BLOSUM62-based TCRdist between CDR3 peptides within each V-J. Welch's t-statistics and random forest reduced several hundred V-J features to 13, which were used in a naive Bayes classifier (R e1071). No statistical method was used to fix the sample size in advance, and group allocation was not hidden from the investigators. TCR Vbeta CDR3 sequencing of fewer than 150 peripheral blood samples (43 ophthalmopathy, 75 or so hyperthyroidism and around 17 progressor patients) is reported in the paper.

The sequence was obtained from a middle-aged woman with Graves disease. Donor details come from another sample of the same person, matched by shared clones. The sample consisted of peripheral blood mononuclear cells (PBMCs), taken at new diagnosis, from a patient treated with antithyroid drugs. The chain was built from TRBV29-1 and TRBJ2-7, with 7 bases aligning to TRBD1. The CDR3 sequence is CSVHRGYEQYF. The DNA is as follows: TGCAGCGTCCACAGGGGTTACGAGCAGTACTTC.